This TCR beta chain was captured in a study of shared clonotypes between healthy human individuals. Remarks on this clone: Its antigen is unidentified.

Regarding the study as a whole: Sequencing depth was expected to influence donor clonotype sharing.

Libraries were prepared by immunoSEQ multiplex PCR; TCRdb keeps only in-frame clonotypes and omits some of them. The sample shows hundreds of thousands of clones, 75% to 85% of them seen only once. The CDR3 loop spans 14 amino acids. V lost 7 bases, J lost 10 bases, and 14 bases stayed unmatched. CDR1 is MDHEN, CDR2 SYDVKM, per germline. The genes are TRBV28 and TRBJ1-1; 8 bases match TRBD1. The TCR originated in a middle-aged woman in good health. Some clones in this sample may be carry-over from other donors' samples. The material sequenced was PBMCs. CDR3: CASTGTGSGYRAFF. CDR3 DNA: TGTGCCAGCACCGGGACAGGCAGCGGGTATCGAGCTTTCTTT.